This TCR beta chain was found in a study of T cell changes during pregnancy in multiple sclerosis. Libraries were prepared by immunoSEQ multiplex PCR; TCRdb keeps only in-frame clonotypes and omits some of them. The sample has 60,000 to 75,000 clones, approximately 91% seen once. The CDR3 is 14 amino acids. V was shortened by 3 bases and J by 7 bases, with 13 bases between the two germline ends. Germline CDR1 reads LNHDA; CDR2 reads SQIVND (reference sequence). The chain has TRBV19 and TRBJ1-5; maybe TRBD1 (5 bases). The sequenced sample was peripheral blood, obtained in the third trimester of pregnancy. The sequence was obtained from a female donor with multiple sclerosis, enrolled in a pregnancy study. The CDR3 nucleotides read TGTGCCAGTAGTATCAAAGGGGAAGACCAGCCCCAGCATTTT. It translates to CASSIKGEDQPQHF.